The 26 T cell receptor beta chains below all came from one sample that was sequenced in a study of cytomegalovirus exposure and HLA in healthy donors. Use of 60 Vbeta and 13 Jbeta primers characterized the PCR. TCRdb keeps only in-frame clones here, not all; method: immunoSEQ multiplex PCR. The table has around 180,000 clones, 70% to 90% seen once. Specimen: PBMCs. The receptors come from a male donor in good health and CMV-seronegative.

The chain's CDR3 is CASLSLAGSSYEQYF. The CDR3 DNA is TGTGCCAGCCTGTCGCTAGCGGGGAGCTCCTACGAGCAGTACTTC. The chain is built from TRBV27 and TRBJ2-7, with TRBD2 matching 9 bases. The CDR3 sequence is 15 residues long. V gave up 8 bases and J gave up 0 bases; unmatched junction bases: 8. The germline CDR1 and CDR2 sequences are MNHEY and SMNVEV (reference sequence).

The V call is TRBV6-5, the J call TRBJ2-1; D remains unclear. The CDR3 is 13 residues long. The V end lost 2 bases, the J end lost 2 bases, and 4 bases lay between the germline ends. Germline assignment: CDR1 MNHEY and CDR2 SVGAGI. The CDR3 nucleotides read TGTGCCAGCAGTTACAGCCCCTACAATGAGCAGTTCTTC. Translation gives CASSYSPYNEQFF.

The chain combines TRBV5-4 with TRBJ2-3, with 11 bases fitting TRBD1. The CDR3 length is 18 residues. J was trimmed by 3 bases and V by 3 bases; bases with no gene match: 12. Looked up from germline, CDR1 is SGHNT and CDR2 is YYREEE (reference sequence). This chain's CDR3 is CASSSSAGQGGLTDTQYF. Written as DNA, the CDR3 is TGTGCCAGCAGCTCATCAGCGGGACAGGGGGGGTTGACAGATACGCAGTATTTT.

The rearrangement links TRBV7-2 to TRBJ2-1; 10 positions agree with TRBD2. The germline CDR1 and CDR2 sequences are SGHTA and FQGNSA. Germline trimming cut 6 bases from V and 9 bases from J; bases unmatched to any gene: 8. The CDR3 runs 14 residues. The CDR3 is CASRVSGGALEQFF. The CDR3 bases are TGTGCCAGCAGGGTGAGCGGGGGGGCCCTTGAGCAGTTCTTC.

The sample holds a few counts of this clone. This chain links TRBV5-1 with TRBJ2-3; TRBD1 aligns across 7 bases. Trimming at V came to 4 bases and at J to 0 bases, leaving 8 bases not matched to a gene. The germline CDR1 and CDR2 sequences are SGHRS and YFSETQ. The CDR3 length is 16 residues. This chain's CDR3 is CASSALNRGSTDTQYF. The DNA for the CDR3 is TGCGCCAGCAGCGCATTGAACAGGGGTAGCACAGATACGCAGTATTTT.

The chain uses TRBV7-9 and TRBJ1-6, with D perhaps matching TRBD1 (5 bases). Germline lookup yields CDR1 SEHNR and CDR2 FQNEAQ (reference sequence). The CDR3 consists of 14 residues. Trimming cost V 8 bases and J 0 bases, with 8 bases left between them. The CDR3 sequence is CASGRGSYNSPLHF. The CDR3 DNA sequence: TGTGCCAGCGGGAGGGGCTCCTATAATTCACCCCTCCACTTT. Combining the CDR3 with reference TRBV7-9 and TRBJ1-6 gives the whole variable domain DTGVSQNPRHKITKRGQNVTFRCDPISEHNRLYWYRQTLGQGPEFLTYFQNEAQLEKSRLLSDRFSAERPKGSFSTLEIQRTEQGDSAMYLCASGRGSYNSPLHFGNGTRLTVT.

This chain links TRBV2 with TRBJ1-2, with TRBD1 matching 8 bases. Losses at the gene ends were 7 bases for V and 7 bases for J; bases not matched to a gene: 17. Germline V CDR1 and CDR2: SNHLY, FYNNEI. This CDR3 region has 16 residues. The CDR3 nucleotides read TGTGCCAGCACTAAACCCCAGGGGGCCAGGGTTGCTGGCTACACCTTC. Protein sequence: CASTKPQGARVAGYTF.

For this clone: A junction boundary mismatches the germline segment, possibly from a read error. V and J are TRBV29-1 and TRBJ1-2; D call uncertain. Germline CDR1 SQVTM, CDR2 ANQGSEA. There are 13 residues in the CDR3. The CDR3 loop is CSVGGSGPYGYPF. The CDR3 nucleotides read TGCAGCGTTGGGGGTAGCGGGCCATATGGCTACCCCTTC.

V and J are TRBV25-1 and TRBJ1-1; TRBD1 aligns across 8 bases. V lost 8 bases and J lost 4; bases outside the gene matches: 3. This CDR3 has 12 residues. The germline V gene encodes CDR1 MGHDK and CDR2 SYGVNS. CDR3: CASDDRGTEAFF. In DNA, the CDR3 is TGTGCCAGCGACGACAGGGGCACTGAAGCTTTCTTT.

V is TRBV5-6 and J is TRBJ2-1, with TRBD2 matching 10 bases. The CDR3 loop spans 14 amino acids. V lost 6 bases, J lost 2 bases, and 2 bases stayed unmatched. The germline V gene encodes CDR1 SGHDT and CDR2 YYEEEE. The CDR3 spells CASTSGGAYNEQFF. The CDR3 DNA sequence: TGTGCCAGCACGAGCGGGGGGGCCTACAATGAGCAGTTCTTC. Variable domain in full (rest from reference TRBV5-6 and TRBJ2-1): DAGVTQSPTHLIKTRGQQVTLRCSPKSGHDTVSWYQQALGQGPQFIFQYYEEEERQRGNFPDRFSGHQFPNYSSELNVNALLLGDSALYLCASTSGGAYNEQFFGPGTRLTVL.

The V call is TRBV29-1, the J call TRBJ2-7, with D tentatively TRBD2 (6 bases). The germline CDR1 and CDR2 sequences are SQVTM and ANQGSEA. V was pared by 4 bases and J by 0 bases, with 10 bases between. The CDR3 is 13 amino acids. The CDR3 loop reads CSVVGSISYEQYF. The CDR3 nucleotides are TGCAGCGTTGTCGGGAGTATCTCCTACGAGCAGTACTTC.

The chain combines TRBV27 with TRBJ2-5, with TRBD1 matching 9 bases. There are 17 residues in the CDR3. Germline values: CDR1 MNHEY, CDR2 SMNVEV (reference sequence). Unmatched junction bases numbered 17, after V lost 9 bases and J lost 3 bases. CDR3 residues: CARGAARQGEVEETQYF. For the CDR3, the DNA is TGTGCCAGAGGCGCCGCCCGACAGGGGGAAGTTGAAGAGACCCAGTACTTC.

This CDR3 is CASSQDITGSLTDTQYF. The CDR3 DNA follows: TGCGCCAGCAGCCAAGATATAACAGGGAGTTTAACAGATACGCAGTATTTT. This rearrangement joins TRBV4-1 to TRBJ2-3, with D perhaps matching TRBD1 (6 bases). Germline V CDR1 and CDR2: MGHRA, YSYEKL. The V and J ends lost 0 bases and 3 bases respectively, with 16 bases between them. The CDR3 is 17 amino acids.

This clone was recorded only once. CDR3 region: CASSSVRESSASTDTQYF. The CDR3 DNA sequence: TGTGCCAGCAGCTCCGTCCGGGAAAGCTCTGCAAGCACAGATACGCAGTATTTT. The V and J genes are TRBV7-8 and TRBJ2-3, with D maybe TRBD2 (5 bases). V lost 4 bases, J lost 0 bases, and 20 bases lay in between. This CDR3 spans 18 amino acids. Germline lookup yields CDR1 SGHVS and CDR2 FQNEAQ.

The CDR3 loop reads CASSEVRLVAGGTGELFF. CDR3 sequence (DNA): TGTGCCAGCAGTGAAGTTAGGCTCGTTGCGGGGGGCACCGGGGAGCTGTTTTTT. The chain recombines TRBV6-1 with TRBJ2-2, with 8 bases matching TRBD2. The CDR3 is 18 residues long. V gave up 1 base and J gave up 4 bases; unmatched junction bases: 11. Per germline, CDR1 MNHNS and CDR2 SASEGT.

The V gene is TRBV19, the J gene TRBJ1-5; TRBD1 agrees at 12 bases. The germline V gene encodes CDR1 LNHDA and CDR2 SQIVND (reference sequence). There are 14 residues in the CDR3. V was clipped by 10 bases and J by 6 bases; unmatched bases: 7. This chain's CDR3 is CATTGTGGVQPQHF. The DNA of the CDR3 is TGTGCCACTACCGGGACAGGGGGCGTTCAGCCCCAGCATTTT.

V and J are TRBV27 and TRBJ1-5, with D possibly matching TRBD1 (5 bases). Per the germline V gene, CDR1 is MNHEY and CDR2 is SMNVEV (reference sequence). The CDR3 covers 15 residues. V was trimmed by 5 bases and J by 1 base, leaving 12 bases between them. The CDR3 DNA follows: TGTGCCAGCAGTCCGCTCGGGGGAAGCAATCAGCCCCAGCATTTT. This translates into CASSPLGGSNQPQHF.

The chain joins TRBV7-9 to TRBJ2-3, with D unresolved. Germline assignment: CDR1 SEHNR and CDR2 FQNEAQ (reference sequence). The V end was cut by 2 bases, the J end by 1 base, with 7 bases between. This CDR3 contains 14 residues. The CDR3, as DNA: TGTGCCAGCAGCTTAAGGAGCGGCACAGATACGCAGTATTTT. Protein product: CASSLRSGTDTQYF.

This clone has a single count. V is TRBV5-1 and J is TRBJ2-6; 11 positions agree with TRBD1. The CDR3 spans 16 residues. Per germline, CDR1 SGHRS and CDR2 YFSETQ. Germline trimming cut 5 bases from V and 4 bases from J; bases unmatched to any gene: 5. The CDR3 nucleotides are TGCGCCAGCAGGGGACAGGGGGTAGGCGGGGCCAACGTCCTGACTTTC. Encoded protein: CASRGQGVGGANVLTF.

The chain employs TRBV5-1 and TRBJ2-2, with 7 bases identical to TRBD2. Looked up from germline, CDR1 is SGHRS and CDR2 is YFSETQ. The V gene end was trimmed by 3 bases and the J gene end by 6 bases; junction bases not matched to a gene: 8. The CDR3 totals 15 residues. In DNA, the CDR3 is TGCGCCAGCAGCTCAGGACTAGTTTCAGCCGGGGAGCTGTTTTTT. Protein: CASSSGLVSAGELFF.

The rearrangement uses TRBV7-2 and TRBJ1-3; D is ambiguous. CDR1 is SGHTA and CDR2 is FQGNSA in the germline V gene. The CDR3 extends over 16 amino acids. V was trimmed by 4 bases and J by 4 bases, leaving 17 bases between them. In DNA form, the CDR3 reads TGTGCCAGCAGCTCCACCCCGCCCCTGCGGGGAAACACCATATATTTT. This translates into CASSSTPPLRGNTIYF.

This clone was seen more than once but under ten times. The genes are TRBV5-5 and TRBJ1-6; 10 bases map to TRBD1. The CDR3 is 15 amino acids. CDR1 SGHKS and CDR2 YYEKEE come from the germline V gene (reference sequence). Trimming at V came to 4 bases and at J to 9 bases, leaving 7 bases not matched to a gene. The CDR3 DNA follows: TGTGCCAGCAGCCCTGCCCGGGACAGGGGTTCACCCCTCCACTTT. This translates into CASSPARDRGSPLHF.

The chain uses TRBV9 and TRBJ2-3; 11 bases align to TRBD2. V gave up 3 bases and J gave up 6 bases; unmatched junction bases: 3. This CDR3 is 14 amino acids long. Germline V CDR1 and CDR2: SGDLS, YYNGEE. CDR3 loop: CASSASSGRDTQYF. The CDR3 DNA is TGTGCCAGCAGCGCCTCTAGCGGGAGGGATACGCAGTATTTT.

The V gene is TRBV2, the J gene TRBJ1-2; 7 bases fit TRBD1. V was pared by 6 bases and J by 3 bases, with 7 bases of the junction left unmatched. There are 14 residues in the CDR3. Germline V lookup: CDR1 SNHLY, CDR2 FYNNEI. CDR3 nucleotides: TGTGCCAGCAGCCTTACAGGGGATTACTATGGCTACACCTTC. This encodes CASSLTGDYYGYTF.

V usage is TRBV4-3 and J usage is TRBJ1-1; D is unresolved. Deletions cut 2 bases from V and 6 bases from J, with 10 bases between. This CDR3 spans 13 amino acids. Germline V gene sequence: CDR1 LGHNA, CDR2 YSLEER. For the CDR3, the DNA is TGCGCCAGCAGCCAAAGGGCGGGATCTGAAGCTTTCTTT. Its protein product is CASSQRAGSEAFF.

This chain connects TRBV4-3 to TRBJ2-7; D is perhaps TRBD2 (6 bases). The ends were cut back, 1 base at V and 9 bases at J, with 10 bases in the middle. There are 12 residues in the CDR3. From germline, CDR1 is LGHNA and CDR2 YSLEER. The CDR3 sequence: CASSQGPGLQYF. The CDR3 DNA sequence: TGCGCCAGCAGCCAAGGTCCGGGACTGCAGTACTTC.